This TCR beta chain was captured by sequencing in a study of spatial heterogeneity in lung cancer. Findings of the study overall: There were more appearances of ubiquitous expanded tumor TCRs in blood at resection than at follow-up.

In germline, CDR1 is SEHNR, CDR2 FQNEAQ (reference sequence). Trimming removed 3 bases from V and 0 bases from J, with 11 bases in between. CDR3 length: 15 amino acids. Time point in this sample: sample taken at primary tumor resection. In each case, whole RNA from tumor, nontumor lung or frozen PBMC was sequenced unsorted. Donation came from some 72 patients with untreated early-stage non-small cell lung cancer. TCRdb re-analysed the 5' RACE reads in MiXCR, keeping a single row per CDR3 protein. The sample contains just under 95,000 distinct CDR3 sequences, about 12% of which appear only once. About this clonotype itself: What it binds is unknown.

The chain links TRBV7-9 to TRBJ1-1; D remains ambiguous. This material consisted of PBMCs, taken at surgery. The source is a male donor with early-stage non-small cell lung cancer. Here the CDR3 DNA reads TGTGCCAGCAGCTTCCCGGGCCTCCTGAACACTGAAGCTTTCTTT. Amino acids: CASSFPGLLNTEAFF.